One and the same sample provided the 8 T cell receptor beta chains below, sequenced in a study of identifying expanded T cells in peripheral blood. TCRdb's table, derived via immunoSEQ multiplex PCR, lists solely in-frame clones and lacks some. The sample records under 100,000 clones, roughly 84% being singletons. Specimen: blood. The receptors were gathered from a person aged 18 to 75 in good health.

The chain combines TRBV18 with TRBJ1-6, with TRBD1 as a possible D gene (6 bases). V was pared by 1 base and J by 3 bases, with 10 bases between. CDR1 and CDR2 from the germline V gene are KGHSH and LQKENI. The length of the CDR3 is 16 residues. CDR3: CASSPRGGNYNSPLHF. The CDR3 DNA reads as TGTGCCAGCTCACCACGAGGGGGGAACTATAATTCACCCCTCCACTTT.

This clone was recorded once. The chain employs TRBV7-6 and TRBJ2-1; 8 positions agree with TRBD1. The V gene end was trimmed by 1 base and the J gene end by 5 bases; junction bases not matched to a gene: 4. Germline V gene sequence: CDR1 SGHVS, CDR2 FNYEAQ. The CDR3 covers 15 residues. CDR3 sequence: CASSLEQGDHNEQFF. The CDR3 bases are TGTGCCAGCAGCTTAGAACAGGGGGACCACAATGAGCAGTTCTTC. The entire variable domain, with the rest obtained from reference TRBV7-6 and TRBJ2-1, is as follows: GAGVSQSPRYKVTKRGQDVALRCDPISGHVSLYWYRQALGQGPEFLTYFNYEAQQDKSGLPNDRFSAERPEGSISTLTIQRTEQRDSAMYRCASSLEQGDHNEQFFGPGTRLTVL.

CDR3 protein: CASSPSRTAATNEKLFF. The CDR3 region has the DNA TGTGCCAGCTCACCCTCCAGGACAGCAGCAACTAATGAAAAACTGTTTTTT. This rearrangement joins TRBV18 to TRBJ1-4; tentatively, D is TRBD1 (6 bases). With 3 bases removed from V and 0 bases from J, the gap between germline ends came to 14 bases. This CDR3 contains 17 residues. Germline CDR1 and CDR2: KGHSH and LQKENI. The entire variable domain, with the rest obtained from reference TRBV18 and TRBJ1-4, is as follows: NAGVMQNPRHLVRRRGQEARLRCSPMKGHSHVYWYRQLPEEGLKFMVYLQKENIIDESGMPKERFSAEFPKEGPSILRIQQVVRGDSAAYFCASSPSRTAATNEKLFFGSGTQLSVL.

The V and J genes are TRBV6-1 and TRBJ1-5; D possibly corresponds to TRBD1 (5 bases). Germline CDR1 and CDR2: MNHNS and SASEGT. This CDR3 is built from 19 residues. The V end was cut by 1 base, the J end by 7 bases, with 26 bases between. CDR3 bases: TGTGCCAGCAGTGAAGGCGGATGGAAGGAAAGGGGTATTATACAGCCCCAGCATTTT. Its translation is CASSEGGWKERGIIQPQHF.

V is TRBV19 and J is TRBJ1-2; 7 positions match TRBD1. J was trimmed by 0 bases and V by 7 bases; bases with no gene match: 14. The CDR3 is made up of 17 amino acids. The germline CDR1 and CDR2 sequences are LNHDA and SQIVND (reference sequence). The CDR3 bases are TGTGCCAGTATGCCCGACCCTTACAGGGGATCTAACTATGGCTACACCTTC. This sequence encodes CASMPDPYRGSNYGYTF. Full variable domain (outside the CDR3, taken from reference TRBV19 and TRBJ1-2): DGGITQSPKYLFRKEGQNVTLSCEQNLNHDAMYWYRQDPGQGLRLIYYSQIVNDFQKGDIAEGYSVSREKKESFPLTVTSAQKNPTAFYLCASMPDPYRGSNYGYTFGSGTRLTVV.

This chain connects TRBV5-1 to TRBJ2-5, with D possibly TRBD2 on 5 matching bases. The CDR3 is 14 amino acids. Germline CDR1 is SGHRS and CDR2 is YFSETQ. Trimming shortened V by 1 base and J by 1 base, and 8 bases separated the two germline ends. In DNA form, the CDR3 reads TGCGCCAGCAGCTTGCGGGAAAGCCAAGAGACCCAGTACTTC. Its protein product is CASSLRESQETQYF.

The rearrangement joins TRBV19 to TRBJ1-5, with D maybe TRBD1 (6 bases). The CDR3 covers 15 residues. V lost 1 base and J 2 bases, leaving 9 bases between the germline ends. Germline V CDR1 and CDR2: LNHDA, SQIVND (reference sequence). CDR3 in amino acids: CASSIVGGGNQPQHF. The CDR3, as DNA: TGTGCCAGTAGTATAGTCGGGGGCGGCAATCAGCCCCAGCATTTT.

The chain carries TRBV27 and TRBJ2-2; TRBD2 aligns across 9 bases. The CDR3 extends over 15 amino acids. After removal of 5 bases from V and 6 bases from J, the junction contained 7 bases not matched to a gene. CDR1 is MNHEY and CDR2 is SMNVEV in the germline V gene (reference sequence). The CDR3 is CASSRLLAGSGELFF. CDR3 DNA: TGTGCCAGCAGTCGACTCCTAGCGGGGTCCGGGGAGCTGTTTTTT.